This T cell receptor (beta chain) was identified in a study of chemoradiotherapy in HPV16-positive cancers. At the level of the study: A couple of HPV16-positive patients' cells yielded candidate HPV-specific clones and common motifs.

As concerns this clone: Its antigen is as yet unknown.

Sequenced by immunoSEQ multiplex PCR; TCRdb stores in-frame clones only, minus some. Altogether 2,000 to 2,500 clones are present, more than 60% being singletons, with the ten largest covering less than 20%. Over chemoradiotherapy, repertoires were sampled more than once. Points from the study as a whole: Better recurrence-free survival went with HPV-responsive T-cell expansion in HPV16-positive patients. Non-HPV-specific T cells did not expand in tumors during treatment, whereas candidate HPV-specific clones and E7-related motifs did.

Trimming removed 3 bases at V and 4 bases at J, with 15 bases between. Germline V gene data show CDR1 as LGHNA and CDR2 as YNFKEQ. This CDR3 is 15 amino acids long. The chain carries TRBV4-2 and TRBJ1-2; D is uncertain. The sequence was obtained from a human donor with HPV-associated anogenital cancer. Sequenced material: tumor tissue, taken from a patient who underwent chemoradiotherapy. The CDR3 sequence is CASSHRGVRFYGYTF. Here the CDR3 DNA reads TGTGCCAGCAGCCATAGAGGTGTTCGGTTCTATGGCTACACCTTC.